This is a list of T cell receptor beta chains from one sample in a study of vaccination effects on CD4 cells after COVID-19. For these TCRs, the target antigens are not known. Sequencing was performed with immunoSEQ multiplex PCR; in TCRdb, only in-frame clones are kept and a portion is missing. The data contain roughly 71,000 clones, approximately 82% of them seen just once; the ten biggest clones take up 1.2%. Sequenced here: CD4+ T cells from PBMCs cultured with HCoV-229E spike peptides, sampled after COVID-19 vaccination. These receptors all come from a human donor who received a COVID-19 vaccine. Both conserved end residues are part of each CDR3. D genes are given only for firm matches. Where a row states a size, it is once, few, many or the class of an expanded clone; other rows omit it.

-,-,TRBJ1-3,TRBV19,CASRSPLAGNTIYF,TGTGCCAGTAGATCGCCCCTCGCTGGAAACACCATATATTTT
-,TRBD1,TRBJ2-1,TRBV19,CASSMGQGSYNEQFF,TGTGCCAGTAGTATGGGACAGGGATCCTACAATGAGCAGTTCTTC
-,TRBD1,TRBJ1-5,TRBV24-1,CATSSQGGQPQHF,TGTGCCACCAGTAGTCAGGGGGGTCAGCCCCAGCATTTT
-,-,TRBJ1-2,TRBV24-1,CATSESGRSYGYTF,TGTGCCACCAGTGAGTCGGGACGCAGCTATGGCTACACCTTC
-,-,TRBJ1-6,TRBV4-2,CASSQDIGSSYNSPLHF,TGTGCCAGCAGCCAAGATATTGGGAGCTCCTATAATTCACCCCTCCACTTT
-,TRBD2,TRBJ2-2,TRBV2,CASRVLAGSGELFF,TGTGCCAGCAGGGTGTTAGCGGGCTCCGGGGAGCTGTTTTTT
-,-,TRBJ2-3,TRBV5-6,CASSRTGTDTQYF,TGTGCCAGCAGTAGGACTGGCACAGATACGCAGTATTTT
medium-sized,-,TRBJ1-3,TRBV9,CASSVARAGAGNTIYF,TGTGCCAGCAGCGTAGCTAGGGCAGGGGCGGGAAACACCATATATTTT
-,-,TRBJ1-5,TRBV12-3/TRBV12-4,CASSFTEPPQHF,TGTGCCAGCAGTTTCACCGAGCCGCCCCAGCATTTT
-,TRBD1,TRBJ1-4,TRBV7-9,CASSRDRGNEKLFF,TGTGCCAGCAGCCGTGACAGGGGGAATGAAAAACTGTTTTTT
-,-,TRBJ1-1,TRBV18,CASSPQGLNTEAFF,TGTGCCAGCTCACCGCAAGGGTTGAACACTGAAGCTTTCTTT
-,-,TRBJ1-1,TRBV19,CASSRQTGEAFF,TGTGCCAGTAGTAGACAAACAGGGGAAGCTTTCTTT
once,TRBD1,TRBJ2-1,TRBV24-1,CATSEWGQASDEQFF,TGTGCCACCAGTGAATGGGGACAGGCCTCCGATGAGCAGTTCTTC
-,-,TRBJ2-2,TRBV7-3,CASSSRYGSSNTGELFF,TGTGCCAGCAGCTCCCGTTACGGCTCGTCGAACACCGGGGAGCTGTTTTTT
few,-,TRBJ1-3,TRBV19,CASSIVRSSGNTIYF,TGTGCCAGTAGTATAGTCCGTTCCTCTGGAAACACCATATATTTT
-,TRBD1,TRBJ1-6,TRBV6-2/TRBV6-3,CASSYFDRGESPLHF,TGTGCCAGCAGTTATTTCGACAGGGGGGAGTCACCCCTCCACTTT
-,TRBD1,TRBJ2-2,TRBV5-1,CASSLGRTGLTGELFF,TGCGCCAGCAGCCTCGGCAGGACAGGGCTCACCGGGGAGCTGTTTTTT
-,-,TRBJ1-4,TRBV19,CASSMGTGANIATNEKLFF,TGTGCCAGTAGTATGGGGACCGGGGCCAACATTGCAACTAATGAAAAACTGTTTTTT
-,-,TRBJ1-5,TRBV6-5,CASSLTDQGGKPQHF,TGTGCCAGCAGTCTAACGGACCAGGGTGGAAAGCCCCAGCATTTT
-,TRBD2,TRBJ2-3,TRBV9,CASSASGGTDTQYF,TGTGCCAGCAGCGCAAGCGGGGGCACAGATACGCAGTATTTT
-,-,TRBJ1-1,TRBV2,CARAPGTKILNTEAFF,TGTGCCAGGGCTCCCGGGACAAAGATCCTGAACACTGAAGCTTTCTTT
-,-,TRBJ2-5,TRBV6-5,CASSFPEGETQYF,TGTGCCAGCAGTTTTCCTGAGGGGGAGACCCAGTACTTC
-,TRBD1,TRBJ1-1,TRBV2,CASSQRTGNTEAFF,TGTGCCAGCAGTCAGAGGACAGGGAACACTGAAGCTTTCTTT
-,TRBD1,TRBJ1-2,TRBV7-2,CASSSGGGGSGYTF,TGTGCCAGCAGCTCCGGGGGAGGGGGCAGCGGCTACACCTTC
-,TRBD1,TRBJ2-5,TRBV7-8,CASSLGQGGTGPRETQYF,TGTGCCAGCAGCTTAGGGCAAGGCGGGACAGGGCCGCGGGAGACCCAGTACTTC
-,TRBD1,TRBJ1-6,TRBV28,CASSFVGQGMKVSPLHF,TGTGCCAGCAGTTTTGTCGGACAGGGGATGAAAGTTTCACCCCTCCACTTT
-,-,TRBJ1-5,TRBV19,CASSATGLINQPQHF,TGTGCCAGTAGCGCGACGGGACTGATCAATCAGCCCCAGCATTTT
few,TRBD1,TRBJ2-1,TRBV5-1,CASSLSAGTGANEQFF,TGCGCCAGCAGCTTATCAGCCGGGACAGGGGCCAATGAGCAGTTCTTC
-,-,TRBJ2-1,TRBV19,CASSPSSYNEQFF,TGTGCCAGTAGTCCCAGTAGCTACAATGAGCAGTTCTTC
-,TRBD1,TRBJ1-6,TRBV3-1/TRBV3-2,CASRLTGGTSPLHF,TGTGCCAGCAGGCTGACAGGGGGCACTTCACCCCTCCACTTT
few,-,TRBJ2-3,TRBV5-1,CASSLEGTDTQYF,TGCGCCAGCAGCTTGGAGGGCACAGATACGCAGTATTTT
-,-,TRBJ2-5,TRBV9,CASSVAMAGAQETQYF,TGTGCCAGCAGCGTAGCAATGGCGGGGGCTCAAGAGACCCAGTACTTC
-,-,TRBJ1-5,TRBV29-1,CSVRGGDNQPQHF,TGCAGCGTGAGGGGGGGGGACAATCAGCCCCAGCATTTT
-,-,TRBJ1-3,TRBV5-1,CASSLAGPSPTGNTIYF,TGCGCCAGCAGCTTGGCAGGACCCTCGCCCACTGGAAACACCATATATTTT
-,TRBD2,TRBJ2-3,TRBV4-2,CASSHGPRGGQDTQYF,TGTGCCAGCAGCCATGGTCCCCGGGGGGGCCAAGATACGCAGTATTTT
-,-,TRBJ1-1,TRBV12-5,CASGLKGNTEAFF,TGTGCTAGTGGTTTGAAAGGGAACACTGAAGCTTTCTTT
-,TRBD1,TRBJ1-1,TRBV4-3,CASSPGRDRAATEAFF,TGCGCCAGCAGCCCGGGCCGGGACAGGGCAGCCACTGAAGCTTTCTTT
-,-,TRBJ1-5,TRBV15,CATGQFNQPQHF,TGTGCCACCGGACAGTTCAATCAGCCCCAGCATTTT
-,TRBD2,TRBJ2-1,TRBV6-6,CASSYGLSSGDNEQFF,TGTGCCAGCAGTTACGGGTTGTCTAGCGGGGACAATGAGCAGTTCTTC
-,TRBD2,TRBJ2-5,TRBV9,CASSVGLGGEKTQYF,TGTGCCAGCAGCGTAGGGCTCGGGGGGGAAAAGACCCAGTACTTC
-,-,TRBJ1-2,TRBV5-1,CASSRKGQMEYYGYTF,TGCGCCAGCAGCAGAAAAGGACAGATGGAATACTATGGCTACACCTTC
-,TRBD1,TRBJ1-5,TRBV5-1,CASRPDRENQPQHF,TGCGCCAGCAGACCAGACAGGGAAAATCAGCCCCAGCATTTT
-,-,TRBJ1-2,TRBV5-1,CASSKTADGYTF,TGCGCCAGCAGCAAAACGGCGGATGGCTACACCTTC
-,-,TRBJ1-1,TRBV19,CASSGGARETEAFF,TGTGCCAGTAGTGGAGGGGCAAGAGAGACTGAAGCTTTCTTT
-,TRBD1,TRBJ2-3,TRBV30,CAWTLQGQGRDRTDTQYF,TGTGCCTGGACCCTACAGGGACAGGGGAGGGACCGCACAGATACGCAGTATTTT
-,-,TRBJ1-4,TRBV15,CATRSGPNEKLFF,TGTGCCACCCGCAGCGGGCCCAATGAAAAACTGTTTTTT
-,TRBD2,TRBJ2-3,TRBV7-2,CASSRGGQYF,TGTGCCAGCAGCCGGGGGGGGCAGTATTTT
-,TRBD2,TRBJ2-5,TRBV4-1,CASSQVASGGSQETQYF,TGCGCCAGCAGCCAAGTGGCTAGCGGGGGTTCACAAGAGACCCAGTACTTC